The following is a T cell receptor (beta chain) sequence with its context. This sample is drawn from a study of blood T cell repertoires in COVID-19. The CDR3 extends over 15 amino acids. V lost 6 bases to trimming and J lost 3 bases; unmatched junction nucleotides: 7. Germline V gives CDR1 MNHEY, CDR2 SVGAGI. TCRdb's copy holds only in-frame clones and misses some; the assay was immunoSEQ multiplex PCR. In the table there are almost 400,000 clones, 85% to 90% of which are singletons. Participants spanned ages 18 to 89 years and resided in 20 to 30 US areas. The chain is built from TRBV6-5 and TRBJ2-1; 8 bases are shared with TRBD2. Sequencing used PBMCs or T cells enriched from blood (not recorded which). The source of this sequence is a young woman with acute COVID-19. For the CDR3, the DNA is TGTGCCAGCAGGCCATATAGCGGGGACTACAATGAGCAGTTCTTC. The encoded protein is CASRPYSGDYNEQFF.